These T cell receptor beta chains were read from a single sample in a study of T cells in Graves' hyperthyroidism and ophthalmopathy. TCRdb processed the multiplex PCR reads anew with MiXCR; each CDR3 protein has one entry. The sample records hundreds of thousands of distinct CDR3 sequences, around 40% being singletons. The sample was blood. Receptors originate from a middle-aged woman with Graves' hyperthyroidism. CDR3s include the opening cysteine and the closing phenylalanine or tryptophan. D genes are given only for firm matches. Clone size, where shown, is once, few, many, or a class for clones that have expanded.

CDR3 length	V gene	J gene	clone size	D gene	CDR3 protein	CDR3 DNA
13	TRBV3-1	TRBJ1-2	NA	NA	CASSQGADNGYTF	TGTGCCAGCAGCCAAGGGGCAGACAATGGCTACACCTTC
13	TRBV20-1	TRBJ1-5	many	NA	CSARWQENQPQHF	TGCAGTGCTAGATGGCAGGAAAATCAGCCCCAGCATTTT
16	TRBV12-5	TRBJ1-5	NA	TRBD1	CASGLRQGAFGQPQHF	TGTGCTAGTGGTTTAAGACAGGGGGCTTTCGGTCAGCCCCAGCATTTT
16	TRBV10-3	TRBJ1-3	many	TRBD1	CAISQRPTGNGNTIYF	TGTGCCATCAGTCAAAGGCCGACAGGGAACGGAAACACCATATATTTT
16	TRBV15	TRBJ1-4	once	NA	CATSREGARYNEKLFF	TGTGCCACCAGCAGGGAAGGGGCCAGGTACAATGAAAAACTGTTTTTT
14	TRBV12-3/TRBV12-4	TRBJ2-5	many	NA	CASSLESGPKRGYF	TGTGCCAGCAGTCTAGAATCCGGGCCCAAGAGGGGTTACTTC
17	TRBV3-1	TRBJ1-6	few	NA	CASSQDPGSLINSPLHF	TGTGCCAGCAGCCAAGACCCCGGCAGCCTCATTAATTCACCCCTCCACTTT
14	TRBV12-3/TRBV12-4	TRBJ2-5	NA	TRBD2	CASSHPTSLETQYF	TGTGCCAGCAGTCACCCGACTAGCTTGGAGACCCAGTACTTC
12	TRBV7-9	TRBJ2-1	once	NA	CASSAILNEQFF	TGTGCCAGCAGCGCTATACTCAATGAGCAGTTCTTC
15	TRBV5-1	TRBJ2-2	NA	NA	CASSKPGDRAGELFF	TGCGCCAGCAGTAAGCCAGGAGATCGTGCCGGGGAGCTGTTTTTT
13	TRBV19	TRBJ1-5	many	NA	CASSPGLTEPQHF	TGTGCCAGTAGTCCCGGGTTAACGGAACCCCAGCATTTT
11	TRBV29-1	TRBJ1-1	many	NA	CSVEANTEAFF	TGCAGCGTTGAGGCAAACACTGAAGCTTTCTTT
17	TRBV29-1	TRBJ2-2	many	NA	CSVSQRAQGGSTGELFF	TGCAGCGTTTCCCAGCGGGCGCAGGGGGGAAGCACCGGGGAGCTGTTTTTT
15	TRBV7-8	TRBJ1-3	many	TRBD1	CASTLTTGAGNTIYF	TGTGCCAGCACCCTTACGACAGGGGCTGGAAACACCATATATTTT
12	TRBV20-1	TRBJ1-2	NA	NA	CSATGSNYGYTF	TGCAGTGCCACGGGCAGTAACTATGGCTACACCTTC
17	TRBV7-9	TRBJ2-5	many	TRBD2	CASSLGRKGLAEETQYF	TGTGCCAGCAGCTTAGGTCGGAAGGGACTAGCGGAAGAGACCCAGTACTTC
16	TRBV20-1	TRBJ2-5	many	TRBD2	CSARKLGWEGQETQYF	TGCAGTGCTAGAAAGCTTGGTTGGGAGGGGCAAGAGACCCAGTACTTC
14	TRBV7-6	TRBJ1-6	NA	TRBD1	CASSSGQASSPLHF	TGTGCCAGCAGTTCAGGACAGGCAAGTTCACCCCTCCACTTT
13	TRBV2	TRBJ1-1	many	TRBD1	CASTGQADTEAFF	TGTGCCAGCACCGGACAGGCAGACACTGAAGCTTTCTTT
17	TRBV7-9	TRBJ2-5	NA	TRBD1	CASSLWGTGGFQETQYF	TGTGCCAGCAGCTTATGGGGGACAGGGGGATTCCAAGAGACCCAGTACTTC
13	TRBV29-1	TRBJ2-3	few	NA	CSVETQSTDTQYF	TGCAGCGTTGAAACCCAAAGCACAGATACGCAGTATTTT
16	TRBV7-2	TRBJ2-2	few	NA	CASSIDSEVNTGELFF	TGTGCCAGCAGCATCGACAGCGAAGTCAACACCGGGGAGCTGTTTTTT
19	TRBV7-8	TRBJ2-7	NA	NA	CASSHLPGRRTKSTYEQYF	TGTGCCAGCAGTCATCTACCCGGCCGACGAACTAAATCTACCTACGAGCAGTACTTC
14	TRBV10-3	TRBJ2-5	NA	TRBD2	CASCRSGSWETQYF	TGTGCCAGCTGTAGAAGCGGGAGTTGGGAGACCCAGTACTTC
17	TRBV11-2	TRBJ1-2	few	TRBD1	CASSLRQGALENYGYTF	TGTGCCAGCAGCCTTAGACAGGGGGCCTTAGAGAACTATGGCTACACCTTC
12	TRBV6-5	TRBJ1-1	many	NA	CASKRRNTEAFF	TGTGCCAGCAAGCGACGGAACACTGAAGCTTTCTTT